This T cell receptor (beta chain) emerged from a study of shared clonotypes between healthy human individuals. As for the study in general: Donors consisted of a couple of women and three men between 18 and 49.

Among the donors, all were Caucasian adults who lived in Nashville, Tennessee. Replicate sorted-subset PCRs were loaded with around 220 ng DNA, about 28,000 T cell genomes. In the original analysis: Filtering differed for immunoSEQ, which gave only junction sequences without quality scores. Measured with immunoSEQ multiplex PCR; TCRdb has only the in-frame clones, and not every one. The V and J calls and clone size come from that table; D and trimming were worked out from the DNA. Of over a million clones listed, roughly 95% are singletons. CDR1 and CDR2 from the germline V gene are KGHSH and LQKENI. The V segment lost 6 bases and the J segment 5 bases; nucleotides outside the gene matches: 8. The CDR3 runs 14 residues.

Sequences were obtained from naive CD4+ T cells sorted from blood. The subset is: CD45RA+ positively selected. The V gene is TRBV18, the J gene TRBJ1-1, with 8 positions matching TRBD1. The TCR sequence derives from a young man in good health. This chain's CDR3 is CASSPIQGETEAFF. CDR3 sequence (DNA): TGTGCCAGCTCTCCTATACAGGGGGAGACTGAAGCTTTCTTT.